This T cell receptor beta chain originates from a study of blood T cell repertoires in COVID-19. Generated by immunoSEQ multiplex PCR, the TCRdb table keeps only in-frame clones and is missing some. The sample consists of about 190,000 clones, approximately 88% of them appearing once. The CDR3 runs to 15 residues. The ends were cut back, 2 bases at V and 0 bases at J, with 8 bases in the middle. Germline CDR1 reads SGHKS; CDR2 reads YYEKEE (reference sequence). The V gene is TRBV5-5, the J gene TRBJ1-4; no firm D call. The source is a man between 35 and 55 years old with acute or convalescent COVID-19. The sample comprised peripheral blood. DNA for the CDR3: TGTGCCAGCAGCTTATCAGTTGCAACTAATGAAAAACTGTTTTTT. As protein: CASSLSVATNEKLFF.